This TCR beta chain was documented in a study of blood T cell repertoires in COVID-19. Some clones are missing from TCRdb's copy, which holds only in-frame ones; the method was immunoSEQ multiplex PCR. This table holds 30,000 to 40,000 clones, roughly 70% found once. Germline V gene data show CDR1 as MNHEY and CDR2 as SVGEGT. This CDR3 region has 16 residues. Unmatched junction bases numbered 9, after V lost 6 bases and J lost 5 bases. The V and J genes are TRBV6-2 or TRBV6-3 and TRBJ1-6; TRBD1 matches 8 bases. Input material: peripheral blood. This clonotype originated in a man between 65 and 80 years old with COVID-19, enrolled during active disease. In DNA form, the CDR3 reads TGTGCCAGCAGCCGCGACTGGACAGGGAATAATTCACCCCTCCACTTT. This translates into CASSRDWTGNNSPLHF.